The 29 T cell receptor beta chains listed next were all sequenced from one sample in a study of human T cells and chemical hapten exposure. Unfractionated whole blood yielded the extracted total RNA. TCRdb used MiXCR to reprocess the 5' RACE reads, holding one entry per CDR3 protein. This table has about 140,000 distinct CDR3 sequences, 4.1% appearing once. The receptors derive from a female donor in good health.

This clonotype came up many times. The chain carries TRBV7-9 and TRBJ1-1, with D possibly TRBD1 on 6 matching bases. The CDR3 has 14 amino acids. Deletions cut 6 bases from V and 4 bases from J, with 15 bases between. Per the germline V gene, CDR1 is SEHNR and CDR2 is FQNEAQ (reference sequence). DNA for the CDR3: TGTGCCAGCAGTCCACGGGGGGGGCCCACTGAAGCTTTCTTT. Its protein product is CASSPRGGPTEAFF. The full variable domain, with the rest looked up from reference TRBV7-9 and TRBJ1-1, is DTGVSQNPRHKITKRGQNVTFRCDPISEHNRLYWYRQTLGQGPEFLTYFQNEAQLEKSRLLSDRFSAERPKGSFSTLEIQRTEQGDSAMYLCASSPRGGPTEAFFGQGTRLTVV.

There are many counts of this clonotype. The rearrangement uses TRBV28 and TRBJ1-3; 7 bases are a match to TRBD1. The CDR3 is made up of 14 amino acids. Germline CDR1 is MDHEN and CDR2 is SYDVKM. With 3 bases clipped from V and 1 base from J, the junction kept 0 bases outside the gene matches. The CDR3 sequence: CASSLTGSGNTIYF. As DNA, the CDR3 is TGTGCCAGCAGTTTGACAGGGTCTGGAAACACCATATATTTT.

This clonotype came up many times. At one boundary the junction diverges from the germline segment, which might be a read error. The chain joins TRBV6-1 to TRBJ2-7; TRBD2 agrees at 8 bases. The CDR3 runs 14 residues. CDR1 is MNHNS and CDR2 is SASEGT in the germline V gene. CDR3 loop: CATSPGRGSYEQYF. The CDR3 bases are TGTGCCACCAGTCCCGGGAGGGGCTCCTACGAGCAGTACTTC.

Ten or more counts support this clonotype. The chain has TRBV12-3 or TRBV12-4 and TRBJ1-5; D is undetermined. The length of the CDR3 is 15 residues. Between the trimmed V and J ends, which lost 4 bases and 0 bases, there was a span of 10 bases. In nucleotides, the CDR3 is TGTGCCAGCAGTTCTCTTTCGGATAGCAATCAGCCCCAGCATTTT. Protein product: CASSSLSDSNQPQHF.

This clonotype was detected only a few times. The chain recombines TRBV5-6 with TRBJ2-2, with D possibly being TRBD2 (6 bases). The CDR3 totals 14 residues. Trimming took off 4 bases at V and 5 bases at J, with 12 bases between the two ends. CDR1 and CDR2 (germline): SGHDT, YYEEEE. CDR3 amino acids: CASSLVGGTGELFF. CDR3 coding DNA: TGTGCCAGCAGCCTGGTGGGAGGTACCGGGGAGCTGTTTTTT.

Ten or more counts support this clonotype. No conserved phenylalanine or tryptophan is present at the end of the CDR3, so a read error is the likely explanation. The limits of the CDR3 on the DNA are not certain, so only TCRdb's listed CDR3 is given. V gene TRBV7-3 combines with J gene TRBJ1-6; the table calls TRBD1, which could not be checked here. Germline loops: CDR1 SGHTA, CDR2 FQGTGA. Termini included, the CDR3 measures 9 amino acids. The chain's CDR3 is CASSLNPGQ.

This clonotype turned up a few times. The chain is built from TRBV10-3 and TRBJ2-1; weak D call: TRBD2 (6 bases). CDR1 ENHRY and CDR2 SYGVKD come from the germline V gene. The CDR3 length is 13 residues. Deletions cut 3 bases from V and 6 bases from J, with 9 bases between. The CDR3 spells CAISEAGPNEQFF. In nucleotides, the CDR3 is TGTGCCATCAGTGAAGCGGGCCCCAATGAGCAGTTCTTC.

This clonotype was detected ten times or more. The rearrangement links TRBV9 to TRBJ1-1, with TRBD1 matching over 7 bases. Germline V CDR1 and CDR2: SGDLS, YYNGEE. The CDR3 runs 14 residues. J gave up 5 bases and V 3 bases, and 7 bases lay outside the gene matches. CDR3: CASSATGRGTEAFF. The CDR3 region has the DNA TGTGCCAGCAGCGCGACAGGGAGGGGAACTGAAGCTTTCTTT.

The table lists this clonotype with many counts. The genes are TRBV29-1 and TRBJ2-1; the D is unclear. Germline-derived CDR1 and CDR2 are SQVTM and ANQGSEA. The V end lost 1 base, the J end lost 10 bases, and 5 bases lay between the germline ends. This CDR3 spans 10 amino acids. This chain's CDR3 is CSVEAPEQFF. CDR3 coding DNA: TGCAGCGTTGAAGCCCCCGAGCAGTTCTTC.

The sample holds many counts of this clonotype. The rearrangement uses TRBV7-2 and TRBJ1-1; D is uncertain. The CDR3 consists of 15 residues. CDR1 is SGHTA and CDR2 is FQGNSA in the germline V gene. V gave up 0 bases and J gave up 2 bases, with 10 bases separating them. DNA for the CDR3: TGTGCCAGCAGCTTAGCCTTCAAGTATAACACTGAAGCTTTCTTT. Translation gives CASSLAFKYNTEAFF.

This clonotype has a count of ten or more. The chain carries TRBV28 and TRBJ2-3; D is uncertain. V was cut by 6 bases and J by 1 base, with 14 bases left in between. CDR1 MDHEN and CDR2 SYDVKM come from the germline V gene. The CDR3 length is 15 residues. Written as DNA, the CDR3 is TGTGCCAGCAGAATAAGGGCCTGGGGCACAGATACGCAGTATTTT. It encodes CASRIRAWGTDTQYF.

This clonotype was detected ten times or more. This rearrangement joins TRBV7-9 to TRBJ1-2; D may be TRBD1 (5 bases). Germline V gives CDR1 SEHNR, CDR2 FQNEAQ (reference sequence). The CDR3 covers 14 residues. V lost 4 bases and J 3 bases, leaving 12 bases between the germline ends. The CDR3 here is CASSYSTADYGYTF. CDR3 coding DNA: TGTGCCAGCAGCTACTCGACAGCGGACTATGGCTACACCTTC. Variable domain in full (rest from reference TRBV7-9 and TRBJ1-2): DTGVSQNPRHKITKRGQNVTFRCDPISEHNRLYWYRQTLGQGPEFLTYFQNEAQLEKSRLLSDRFSAERPKGSFSTLEIQRTEQGDSAMYLCASSYSTADYGYTFGSGTRLTVV.

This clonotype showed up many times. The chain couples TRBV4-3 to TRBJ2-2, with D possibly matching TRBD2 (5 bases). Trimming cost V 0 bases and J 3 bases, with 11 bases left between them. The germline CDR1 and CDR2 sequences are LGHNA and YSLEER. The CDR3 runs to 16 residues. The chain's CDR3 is CASSQDLAGDTGELFF. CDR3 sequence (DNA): TGCGCCAGCAGCCAAGATCTCGCGGGTGACACCGGGGAGCTGTTTTTT.

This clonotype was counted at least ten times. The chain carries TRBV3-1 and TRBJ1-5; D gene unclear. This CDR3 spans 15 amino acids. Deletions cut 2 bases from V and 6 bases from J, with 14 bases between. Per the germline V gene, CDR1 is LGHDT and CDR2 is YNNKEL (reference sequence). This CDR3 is CASSQSQTLGQPQHF. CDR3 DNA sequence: TGTGCCAGCAGCCAAAGCCAGACCCTCGGTCAGCCCCAGCATTTT. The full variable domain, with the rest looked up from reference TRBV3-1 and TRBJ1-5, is DTAVSQTPKYLVTQMGNDKSIKCEQNLGHDTMYWYKQDSKKFLKIMFSYNNKELIINETVPNRFSPKSPDKAHLNLHINSLELGDSAVYFCASSQSQTLGQPQHFGDGTRLSIL.

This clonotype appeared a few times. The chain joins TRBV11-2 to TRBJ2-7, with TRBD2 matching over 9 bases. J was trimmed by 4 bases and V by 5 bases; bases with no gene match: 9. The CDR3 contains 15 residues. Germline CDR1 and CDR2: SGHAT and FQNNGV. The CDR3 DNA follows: TGTGCCAGCAGCCGCGAGACTAGCGGACCTTACGAGCAGTACTTC. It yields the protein CASSRETSGPYEQYF. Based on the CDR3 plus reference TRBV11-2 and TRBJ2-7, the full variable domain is EAGVAQSPRYKIIEKRQSVAFWCNPISGHATLYWYQQILGQGPKLLIQFQNNGVVDDSQLPKDRFSAERLKGVDSTLKIQPAKLEDSAVYLCASSRETSGPYEQYFGPGTRLTVT.

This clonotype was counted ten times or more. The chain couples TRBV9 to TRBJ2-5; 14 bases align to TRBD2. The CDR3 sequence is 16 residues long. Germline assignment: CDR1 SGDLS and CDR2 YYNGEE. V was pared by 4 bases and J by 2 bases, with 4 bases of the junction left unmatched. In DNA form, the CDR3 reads TGTGCCAGCAGCACAGGGACTAGCGGGAGTCAAGAGACCCAGTACTTC. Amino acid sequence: CASSTGTSGSQETQYF. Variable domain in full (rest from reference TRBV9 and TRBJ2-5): DSGVTQTPKHLITATGQRVTLRCSPRSGDLSVYWYQQSLDQGLQFLIQYYNGEERAKGNILERFSAQQFPDLHSELNLSSLELGDSALYFCASSTGTSGSQETQYFGPGTRLLVL.

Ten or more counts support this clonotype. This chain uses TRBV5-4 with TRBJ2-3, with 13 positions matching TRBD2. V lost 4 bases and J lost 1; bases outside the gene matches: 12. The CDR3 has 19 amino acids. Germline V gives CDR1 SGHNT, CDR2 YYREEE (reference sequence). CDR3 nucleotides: TGTGCCAGCAGCCTGCGTTGGACTAGCGGGGGACTGCGCACAGATACGCAGTATTTT. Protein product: CASSLRWTSGGLRTDTQYF.

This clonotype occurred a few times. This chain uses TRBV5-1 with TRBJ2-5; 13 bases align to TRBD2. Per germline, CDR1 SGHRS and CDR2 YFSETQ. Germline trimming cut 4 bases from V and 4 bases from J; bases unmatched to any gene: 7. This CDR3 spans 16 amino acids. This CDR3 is CASSPGLAGRRETQYF. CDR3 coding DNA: TGCGCCAGCAGCCCGGGACTAGCGGGGAGACGAGAGACCCAGTACTTC.

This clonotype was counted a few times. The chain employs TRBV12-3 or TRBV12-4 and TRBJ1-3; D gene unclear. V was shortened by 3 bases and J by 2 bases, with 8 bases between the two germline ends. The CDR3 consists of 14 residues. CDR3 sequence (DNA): TGTGCCAGCAGTTTGGGCCTAGCTGGAAACACCATATATTTT. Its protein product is CASSLGLAGNTIYF.

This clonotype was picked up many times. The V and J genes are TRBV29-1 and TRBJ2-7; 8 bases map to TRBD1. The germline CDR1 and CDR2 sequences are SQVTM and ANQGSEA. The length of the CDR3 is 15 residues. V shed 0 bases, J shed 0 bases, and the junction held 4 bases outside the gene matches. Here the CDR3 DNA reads TGCAGCGTTGAAGATCCCCAGGGGGCCTCCTACGAGCAGTACTTC. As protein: CSVEDPQGASYEQYF.

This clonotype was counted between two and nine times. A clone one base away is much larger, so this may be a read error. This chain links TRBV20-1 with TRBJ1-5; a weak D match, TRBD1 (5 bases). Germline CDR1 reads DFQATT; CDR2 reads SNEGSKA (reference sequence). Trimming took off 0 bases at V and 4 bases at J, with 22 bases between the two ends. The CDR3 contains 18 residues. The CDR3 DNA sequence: TGCAGTGCTAGAGATAGGAGGCAGGGACCATGTGGGAATCAGCCCCAGCATTTT. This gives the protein CSARDRRQGPCGNQPQHF.

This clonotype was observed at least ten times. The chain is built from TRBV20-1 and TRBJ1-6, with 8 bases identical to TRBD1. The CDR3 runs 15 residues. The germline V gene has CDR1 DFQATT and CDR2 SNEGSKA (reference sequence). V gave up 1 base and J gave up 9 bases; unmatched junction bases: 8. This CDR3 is CSARGDGQGTSPLHF. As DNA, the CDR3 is TGCAGTGCTAGAGGGGACGGACAGGGAACTTCACCCCTCCACTTT.

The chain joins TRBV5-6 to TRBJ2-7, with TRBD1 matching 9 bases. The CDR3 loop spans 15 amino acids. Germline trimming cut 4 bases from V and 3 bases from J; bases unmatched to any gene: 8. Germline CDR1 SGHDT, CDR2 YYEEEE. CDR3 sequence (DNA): TGTGCCAGCAGCATGGGCTGGGACAGGGTCTACGAGCAGTACTTC. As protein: CASSMGWDRVYEQYF.

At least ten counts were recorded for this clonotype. CDR3 DNA sequence: TGCAGTGCTAGAGAGGGGCCTAATGAAAAACTGTTTTTT. Its translation: CSAREGPNEKLFF. The chain recombines TRBV20-1 with TRBJ1-4; D is possibly TRBD1 (5 bases). Per the germline V gene, CDR1 is DFQATT and CDR2 is SNEGSKA (reference sequence). The CDR3 is 13 residues long. Deletions cut 0 bases from V and 3 bases from J, with 5 bases between.

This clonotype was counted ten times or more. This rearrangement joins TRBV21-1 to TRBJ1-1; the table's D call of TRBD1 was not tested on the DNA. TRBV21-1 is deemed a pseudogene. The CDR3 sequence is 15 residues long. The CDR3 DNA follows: TGTGCCAGCAGTTCCATAATGACAGGGGGCACTGAAGCTTTCTTT. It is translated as CASSSIMTGGTEAFF.

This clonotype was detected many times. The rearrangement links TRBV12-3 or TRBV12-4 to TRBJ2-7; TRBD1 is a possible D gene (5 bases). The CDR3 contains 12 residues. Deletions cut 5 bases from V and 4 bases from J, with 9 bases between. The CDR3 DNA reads TGTGCCAGCAGTCCCCAGGGATACGAGCAGTACTTC. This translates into CASSPQGYEQYF.

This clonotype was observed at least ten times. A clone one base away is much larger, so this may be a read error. The CDR3 protein is CASSESPASDEQYF. The CDR3 DNA is TGTGCCAGCAGTGAATCGCCAGCTTCCGACGAGCAGTACTTC. V usage is TRBV2 and J usage is TRBJ2-7; D uncertain. Germline assignment: CDR1 SNHLY and CDR2 FYNNEI. Trimming took 2 bases from V and 5 from J, leaving 13 bases between them. The CDR3 has 14 residues. The complete variable domain, with remaining parts taken from reference TRBV2 and TRBJ2-7, reads EPEVTQTPSHQVTQMGQEVILRCVPISNHLYFYWYRQILGQKVEFLVSFYNNEISEKSEIFDDQFSVERPDGSNFTLKIRSTKLEDSAMYFCASSESPASDEQYFGPGTRLTVT.

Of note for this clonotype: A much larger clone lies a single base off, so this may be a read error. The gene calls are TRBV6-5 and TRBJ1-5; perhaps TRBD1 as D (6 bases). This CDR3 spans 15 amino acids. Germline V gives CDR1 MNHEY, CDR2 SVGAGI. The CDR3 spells CVSSNGGFGNQPQHF. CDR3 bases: TGTGTCAGCAGCAACGGGGGCTTTGGCAATCAGCCCCAGCATTTT.

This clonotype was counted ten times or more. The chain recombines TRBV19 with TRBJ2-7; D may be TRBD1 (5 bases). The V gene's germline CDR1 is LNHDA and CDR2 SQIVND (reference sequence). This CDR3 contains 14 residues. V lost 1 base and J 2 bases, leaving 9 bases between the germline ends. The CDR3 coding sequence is TGTGCCAGTAGTATAGCAAGGGGCACCTACGAGCAGTACTTC. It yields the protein CASSIARGTYEQYF.